The 31 T cell receptor beta chains below all came from one sample that was sequenced in a study of vaccination and CD4 T cells after COVID-19. As for treatment: approximately 9-day PBMC culture with coronavirus spike peptide pools or control peptides (ViraFEST assay). Cultured CD4+ T-cell DNA underwent Oncomine TCR Beta short-read sequencing. Using its own MiXCR run on the PCR reads, TCRdb lists one record per CDR3 protein. The sample includes around 26,000 distinct CDR3 sequences, 67% of them seen just once. The antigens of these receptors remain unknown. Here the sequenced sample was CD4+ T cells from blood, cultured in vitro, taken after SARS-CoV-2 vaccination. The receptors stem from a human donor who received a COVID-19 vaccine.

The chain has TRBV7-6 and TRBJ1-4; 7 bases align to TRBD1. Trimming at V came to 3 bases and at J to 7 bases, leaving 8 bases not matched to a gene. This CDR3 has 15 residues. Germline CDR1 reads SGHVS; CDR2 reads FNYEAQ. CDR3 nucleotide sequence: TGTGCCAGCAGCTTGGAGACAGGGTGGAGTGAAAAACTGTTTTTT. Encoded protein: CASSLETGWSEKLFF.

The genes are TRBV7-3 and TRBJ1-1; TRBD1 agrees at 10 bases. This CDR3 is 14 amino acids long. Trimming removed 3 bases from V and 4 bases from J; junction bases left unmatched: 2. From germline, CDR1 is SGHTA and CDR2 FQGTGA. The CDR3 reads CASSLTGGLTEAFF. CDR3 nucleotides: TGTGCCAGCAGCTTGACAGGGGGCCTCACTGAAGCTTTCTTT.

This chain connects TRBV25-1 to TRBJ1-6; possibly TRBD1 for D (5 bases). This CDR3 region has 15 residues. Trimming cost V 8 bases and J 11 bases, with 22 bases left between them. Germline CDR1 MGHDK, CDR2 SYGVNS. CDR3 amino acids: CASSPSWRQNTPLHF. The CDR3 bases are TGTGCCAGCTCCCCCTCGTGGAGACAGAATACACCCCTCCACTTT.

V gene TRBV7-2 combines with J gene TRBJ1-1; no firm D call. Trimming took off 4 bases at V and 1 base at J, with 7 bases between the two ends. This CDR3 is built from 13 residues. Per germline, CDR1 SGHTA and CDR2 FQGNSA. CDR3 sequence (DNA): TGTGCCAGCAGCTCTCGTTGGAACACTGAAGCTTTCTTT. Its protein product is CASSSRWNTEAFF.

The rearrangement links TRBV10-3 to TRBJ2-3; D unclear. The CDR3 contains 13 residues. Germline loops: CDR1 ENHRY, CDR2 SYGVKD. V shed 2 bases and J shed 6 bases, with 9 bases lying between them. The CDR3 DNA reads as TGTGCCATCAGTGAGCGAAGCCCCGATACGCAGTATTTT. Its protein is CAISERSPDTQYF.

Remarks on this clonotype: An end of the junction does not agree with germline; a read error may underlie this. The chain carries TRBV20-1 and TRBJ1-1; 8 bases align to TRBD1. CDR1 DFQATT and CDR2 SNEGSKA come from the germline V gene (reference sequence). The CDR3 consists of 20 residues. The CDR3: CSTFSRAGGAESYLKTEAFF. CDR3 sequence (DNA): TGCAGTACTTTTAGCCGGGCAGGGGGCGCGGAGTCGTACTTGAAGACTGAAGCTTTCTTT.

This chain joins TRBV25-1 and TRBJ2-7, with D unclear. Trimming left V 4 bases short and J 3 bases short, with 4 bases between. CDR3 length equals 11 residues. CDR1 and CDR2 from the germline V gene are MGHDK and SYGVNS. Here the CDR3 reads CASSGGYEQYF. The CDR3, as DNA: TGTGCCAGCAGTGGGGGCTACGAGCAGTACTTC.

The chain uses TRBV6-5 and TRBJ2-3, with 7 bases identical to TRBD2. CDR1 is MNHEY and CDR2 is SVGAGI in the germline V gene. With 2 bases clipped from V and 2 bases from J, the junction kept 4 bases outside the gene matches. This CDR3 is 15 amino acids long. CDR3 DNA: TGTGCCAGCAGTTACCCGGGACTAAACACAGATACGCAGTATTTT. It yields the protein CASSYPGLNTDTQYF.

The rearrangement links TRBV7-6 to TRBJ2-5, with D possibly being TRBD1 (6 bases). The CDR3 has 14 residues. V was clipped by 5 bases and J by 4 bases, with 14 bases between them. Germline V gives CDR1 SGHVS, CDR2 FNYEAQ. As DNA, the CDR3 is TGTGCCAGCAGCATGGGACACGGGGTAGAGACCCAGTACTTC. Translating it yields CASSMGHGVETQYF.

The rearrangement links TRBV6-5 to TRBJ2-1; the match to TRBD1 covers 11 bases. Germline-derived CDR1 and CDR2 are MNHEY and SVGAGI. The CDR3 is 15 residues long. The trim removed 2 bases at V and 7 bases at J, leaving 4 bases unmatched. The CDR3 spells CASSYPGQGVNEQFF. The DNA for the CDR3 is TGTGCCAGCAGTTACCCGGGACAGGGGGTGAATGAGCAGTTCTTC.

This chain connects TRBV7-7 to TRBJ2-3; the match to TRBD2 covers 15 bases. Looked up from germline, CDR1 is SSHAT and CDR2 is FNYEAQ (reference sequence). The length of the CDR3 is 16 residues. With 5 bases clipped from V and 7 bases from J, the junction kept 7 bases outside the gene matches. The CDR3 DNA follows: TGTGCCAGCAGCCGGACTAGCGGGGGGGCCGACCATACGCAGTATTTT. It yields the protein CASSRTSGGADHTQYF.

This chain joins TRBV7-3 and TRBJ2-1; 14 bases map to TRBD2. The CDR3 runs 15 residues. V gave up 5 bases and J gave up 9 bases; unmatched junction bases: 6. Looked up from germline, CDR1 is SGHTA and CDR2 is FQGTGA. This chain's CDR3 is CASSPTSGGAGEQFF. The CDR3 coding sequence is TGTGCCAGCAGCCCGACTAGCGGGGGGGCGGGTGAGCAGTTCTTC.

This clonotype was counted only a few times. The DNA for the CDR3 is TGCAGTGCTACGCGGGACAGGGAAATGTATGGCTACACCTTC. This codes for CSATRDREMYGYTF. This chain connects TRBV20-1 to TRBJ1-2; 9 bases fit TRBD1. Germline-derived CDR1 and CDR2 are DFQATT and SNEGSKA (reference sequence). The CDR3 is made up of 14 amino acids. The V gene end was trimmed by 4 bases and the J gene end by 5 bases; junction bases not matched to a gene: 8.

This rearrangement joins TRBV5-4 to TRBJ2-7; TRBD1 matches 10 bases. The germline V gene has CDR1 SGHNT and CDR2 YYREEE (reference sequence). The CDR3 runs 16 residues. Unmatched junction bases numbered 10, after V lost 3 bases and J lost 4 bases. The CDR3 DNA sequence: TGTGCCAGCAGCTCGACGGGGGGGACAGGGGCTTACGAGCAGTACTTC. Translated, it gives CASSSTGGTGAYEQYF.

The gene calls are TRBV30 and TRBJ1-2, with TRBD1 matching over 9 bases. Germline V gene data show CDR1 as GTSNPN and CDR2 as SVGIG (reference sequence). CDR3 length: 15 residues. J was trimmed by 5 bases and V by 0 bases; bases with no gene match: 7. The CDR3 sequence is CAWSVGTGGNYGYTF. The CDR3 DNA is TGTGCCTGGAGTGTAGGTACAGGGGGCAATTATGGCTACACCTTC.

The chain is built from TRBV6-1 and TRBJ1-4, with D unclear. Trimming removed 6 bases at V and 4 bases at J, with 15 bases between. The germline gives CDR1 MNHNS, CDR2 SASEGT. The CDR3 extends over 15 amino acids. This CDR3 is CASSELPLNNEKLFF. CDR3 nucleotide sequence: TGTGCCAGCAGCGAGCTGCCCTTAAATAATGAAAAACTGTTTTTT.

The chain has TRBV7-2 and TRBJ2-4, with 11 bases fitting TRBD2. The CDR3 runs 13 residues. CDR1 SGHTA and CDR2 FQGNSA come from the germline V gene. The V gene end was trimmed by 5 bases and the J gene end by 12 bases; junction bases not matched to a gene: 6. CDR3 loop: CASSLGLAEDQYF. CDR3 coding DNA: TGTGCCAGCAGCCTGGGACTAGCGGAAGATCAGTACTTC.

The CDR3 DNA reads as TGTGCCAGCAGACCCGGGACAGGGGTTGGGGCCAACGTCCTGACTTTC. It encodes CASRPGTGVGANVLTF. J is TRBJ2-6 and V is TRBV6-4; 10 bases map to TRBD1. The CDR3 is 16 amino acids. Germline values: CDR1 MRHNA, CDR2 SNTAGT. J was trimmed by 3 bases and V by 6 bases; bases with no gene match: 5.

The chain joins TRBV7-8 to TRBJ2-5, with D perhaps matching TRBD2 (5 bases). CDR3 length: 14 amino acids. CDR1 is SGHVS and CDR2 is FQNEAQ in the germline V gene. The V end lost 2 bases, the J end lost 2 bases, and 9 bases lay between the germline ends. This CDR3 is CASSLWTPQETQYF. CDR3 nucleotide sequence: TGTGCCAGCAGCTTATGGACTCCTCAAGAGACCCAGTACTTC.

The rearrangement links TRBV6-5 to TRBJ2-7; possibly TRBD1 for D (6 bases). V dropped 3 bases and J dropped 6 bases, with 12 bases sitting between them. The CDR3 is 13 residues long. CDR1 MNHEY and CDR2 SVGAGI come from the germline V gene. DNA of the CDR3: TGTGCCAGCAGTTATCGGGACAATTCCGAGCAGTACTTC. This sequence encodes CASSYRDNSEQYF.

This chain connects TRBV28 to TRBJ1-1; unclear D gene. The CDR3 is made up of 12 amino acids. Germline V gives CDR1 MDHEN, CDR2 SYDVKM. Trimming pared 11 bases from V and 1 base from J, leaving 11 bases between. CDR3 region: CASLGGNTEAFF. The CDR3, as DNA: TGTGCCTCCTTAGGAGGGAACACTGAAGCTTTCTTT.

DNA for the CDR3: TGTGCCAGCAGTTACTTTCGGAACACCGGGGAGCTGTTTTTT. Translated: CASSYFRNTGELFF. The J gene is TRBJ2-2, the V gene TRBV6-5, with D hard to call. The CDR3 consists of 14 residues. Germline assignment: CDR1 MNHEY and CDR2 SVGAGI. V lost 1 base and J 1 base, leaving 4 bases between the germline ends.

V gene TRBV20-1 combines with J gene TRBJ2-7; 9 nucleotides match TRBD1. Germline CDR1 DFQATT, CDR2 SNEGSKA (reference sequence). CDR3 length: 12 amino acids. V was clipped by 5 bases and J by 4 bases; unmatched bases: 3. The DNA for the CDR3 is TGCAGTGCTCAGACAGGGGGATACGAGCAGTACTTC. Protein: CSAQTGGYEQYF.

This chain uses TRBV20-1 with TRBJ1-3, with D perhaps TRBD1 (5 bases). Germline V gives CDR1 DFQATT, CDR2 SNEGSKA (reference sequence). The CDR3 is 13 amino acids. Trimming left V 8 bases short and J 0 bases short, with 11 bases between. This CDR3 is CSHRTNSGNTIYF. The DNA for the CDR3 is TGCAGTCACAGGACCAACTCTGGAAACACCATATATTTT.

This clonotype was seen a few times. The V gene is TRBV6-1, the J gene TRBJ1-5, with D possibly being TRBD1 (6 bases). Per the germline V gene, CDR1 is MNHNS and CDR2 is SASEGT. Trimming shortened V by 2 bases and J by 5 bases, and 13 bases separated the two germline ends. There are 15 residues in the CDR3. This chain's CDR3 is CASSEYLQGDQPQHF. CDR3 sequence (DNA): TGTGCCAGCAGTGAATATTTACAGGGCGATCAGCCCCAGCATTTT.

The chain is built from TRBV24-1 and TRBJ1-2; tentative D call: TRBD1 (6 bases). Trimming removed 9 bases at V and 0 bases at J, with 10 bases between. This CDR3 spans 13 amino acids. Per the germline V gene, CDR1 is KGHDR and CDR2 is SFDVKD. CDR3: CATSGTSNYGYTF. The DNA for the CDR3 is TGTGCCACCTCTGGGACATCTAACTATGGCTACACCTTC.

V is TRBV6-5 and J is TRBJ1-2, with a possible D match to TRBD1 (5 bases). This CDR3 has 15 residues. Trimming removed 0 bases from V and 8 bases from J, with 16 bases in between. Germline V gene data show CDR1 as MNHEY and CDR2 as SVGAGI. The CDR3, as DNA: TGTGCCAGCAGTTACTCGGGACGGAGAAGGCAGGGCTACACCTTC. Translation: CASSYSGRRRQGYTF.

The V call is TRBV29-1, the J call TRBJ2-5, with D possibly called TRBD1 or TRBD2 (5 bases each). The V and J ends lost 1 base and 5 bases respectively, with 17 bases between them. CDR3 size: 15 residues. Germline V CDR1 and CDR2: SQVTM, ANQGSEA. CDR3 nucleotide sequence: TGCAGCGTTGAAGTCGGGTTGGGGGTAGGGGAGACCCAGTACTTC. Its protein is CSVEVGLGVGETQYF.

The chain joins TRBV7-2 to TRBJ2-3; the D gene is possibly TRBD1 (6 bases). The germline V gene has CDR1 SGHTA and CDR2 FQGNSA. The CDR3 contains 15 residues. V dropped 7 bases and J dropped 3 bases, with 17 bases sitting between them. In DNA form, the CDR3 reads TGTGCCAGCATATCAAGGCGTCAGGGGACAGATACGCAGTATTTT. Translated, it gives CASISRRQGTDTQYF. The whole variable domain, remainder taken from reference TRBV7-2 and TRBJ2-3, is GAGVSQSPSNKVTEKGKDVELRCDPISGHTALYWYRQSLGQGLEFLIYFQGNSAPDKSGLPSDRFSAERTGGSVSTLTIQRTQQEDSAVYLCASISRRQGTDTQYFGPGTRLTVL.

This clonotype turned up a few times. The rearrangement uses TRBV19 and TRBJ2-2; TRBD2 matches at 9 bases. The length of the CDR3 is 15 residues. Trimming took 2 bases from V and 5 from J; bases not matched to a gene: 3. Germline V gives CDR1 LNHDA, CDR2 SQIVND (reference sequence). The CDR3 DNA follows: TGTGCCAGTAGTATAAGCGGGGGGTATACCGGGGAGCTGTTTTTT. Translation: CASSISGGYTGELFF. The full variable domain, in which reference TRBV19 and TRBJ2-2 provide the parts outside the CDR3, is DGGITQSPKYLFRKEGQNVTLSCEQNLNHDAMYWYRQDPGQGLRLIYYSQIVNDFQKGDIAEGYSVSREKKESFPLTVTSAQKNPTAFYLCASSISGGYTGELFFGEGSRLTVL.

The chain joins TRBV19 to TRBJ1-1, with unresolved D. V lost 5 bases and J 0 bases, leaving 13 bases between the germline ends. CDR1 is LNHDA, CDR2 SQIVND, per germline (reference sequence). This CDR3 is built from 15 residues. CDR3 protein: CASSLAEALNTEAFF. CDR3 coding DNA: TGTGCCAGTAGTCTGGCAGAGGCCCTGAACACTGAAGCTTTCTTT.